This T cell receptor beta chain was identified in a study of blood T cell repertoires in COVID-19. The table came from immunoSEQ multiplex PCR; TCRdb's copy has only in-frame clones and leaves some out. Among under 150,000 clones listed, about 79% were seen once. This clone was observed a handful of times. The source material was peripheral blood. The TCR sequence derives from a woman aged 80 or over with active or convalescent COVID-19.

CDR3 region: CATSRGQVNEKLFF. The CDR3 DNA follows: TGTGCCACCAGCAGAGGACAGGTTAATGAAAAACTGTTTTTT. J is TRBJ1-4 and V is TRBV15, with D possibly matching TRBD1 (6 bases). Per the germline V gene, CDR1 is LNHNV and CDR2 is YYDKDF (reference sequence). With 1 base removed from V and 4 bases from J, the gap between germline ends came to 7 bases. The CDR3 sequence is 14 residues long. The full variable domain, with the rest looked up from reference TRBV15 and TRBJ1-4, is DAMVIQNPRYQVTQFGKPVTLSCSQTLNHNVMYWYQQKSSQAPKLLFHYYDKDFNNEADTPDNFQSRRPNTSFCFLDIRSPGLGDTAMYLCATSRGQVNEKLFFGSGTQLSVL.